This T cell receptor beta chain derives from a study of blood T cells in healthy people across ages. Next came a second PCR, run for about 7 to 12 cycles, which used a sample-barcoded 5' primer along with a J-beta primer mix. Each cDNA was tagged by a template-switch adaptor containing 12 random nucleotides. One entry per CDR3 protein results from TCRdb running MiXCR on the 5' RACE reads. Counted here are 1.5 million to 1.9 million distinct CDR3 sequences, about 45% occurring once; the ten biggest clones make up around 4%. The CDR3 contains 14 residues. V dropped 2 bases and J dropped 3 bases, with 9 bases sitting between them. Germline assignment: CDR1 SGHRS and CDR2 YFSETQ. Overall study results and limits: Any conclusive comparison of naive versus antigen-experienced cells was prevented by using unsorted PBMCs.

The table lists this clonotype with a few counts. Its antigen is not identified. The chain links TRBV5-1 to TRBJ2-1, with no clear D. The TCR was taken from a woman younger than 35 in good health. The sequenced material came from blood. CDR3 DNA sequence: TGCGCCAGCAGCTTTGGGGTCGACTACAATGAGCAGTTCTTC. Translating gives CASSFGVDYNEQFF.